These T cell receptor beta chains were read from a single sample in a study of blood T cell repertoires in COVID-19. Assay used: immunoSEQ multiplex PCR; TCRdb lists only in-frame clones, some missing. This sample has about 280,000 clones; 80% to 90% occur once, and the top ten carry about 12%. The sequencing sample was made of peripheral blood. All receptors derive from an older woman with COVID-19, enrolled during active disease. Both conserved end residues are part of each CDR3.

V gene	J gene	CDR3 length	CDR3 protein
TRBV7-9	TRBJ2-3	15	CASSLGTGNTDTQYF
TRBV18	TRBJ2-4	13	CASSPPGVNIQYF
TRBV5-6	TRBJ1-2	14	CASSLQGARYGYTF
TRBV20-1	TRBJ2-4	11	CSPQSGQLQYF
TRBV12-3/TRBV12-4	TRBJ2-1	12	CASSLRHHEQFF
TRBV24-1	TRBJ2-7	15	CATSDPGTGDYEQYF
TRBV11-2	TRBJ1-4	15	CASSQQTGGKEKLFF
TRBV7-8	TRBJ2-3	13	CASSPPRVDTQYF
TRBV6-5	TRBJ2-7	14	CATSARGGVHEQYF
TRBV11-1	TRBJ1-5	14	CASSFGGSNQPQHF
TRBV7-9	TRBJ1-6	16	CASSLAGTGSNSPLHF
TRBV3-1/TRBV3-2	TRBJ2-5	17	CASSQGQAFLIGKTQYF
TRBV2	TRBJ2-1	15	CASSLARESYNEQFF
TRBV7-2	TRBJ2-2	15	CASSPGLWNTGELFF
TRBV5-1	TRBJ2-3	15	CASSFGGPNTDTQYF
TRBV6-6	TRBJ2-7	11	CASSYSSGQYF
TRBV7-2	TRBJ2-1	15	CASSPQTSGGNEQFF
TRBV2	TRBJ2-7	13	CASSREAVYEQYF
TRBV24-1	TRBJ2-1	14	CATIGLAGGNEQFF
TRBV12-3/TRBV12-4	TRBJ2-2	12	CASSYRAGELFF
TRBV11-3	TRBJ1-2	15	CASTHGGVGSDGYTF
TRBV7-9	TRBJ1-3	15	CASSLAQGSGNTIYF
TRBV24-1	TRBJ1-1	14	CATSDGQVDTEAFF
TRBV9	TRBJ1-2	15	CASSVAGQGSTGYTF
TRBV28	TRBJ2-7	13	CASSSGAIYEQYF
TRBV18	TRBJ1-2	14	CASSLTGTNYGYTF
TRBV6-5	TRBJ1-2	13	CASSYSGREASTF
TRBV9	TRBJ2-1	15	CASSPRTSSYNEQFF
TRBV7-8	TRBJ2-5	14	CASSSLVGSETQYF
TRBV7-9	TRBJ2-7	15	CASSLAQGQGYEQYF
TRBV4-1	TRBJ1-6	15	CASSQPSRIDSPLHF
TRBV19	TRBJ1-5	14	CASLKQGLGQPQHF
TRBV6-1	TRBJ1-2	15	CASSEFGDRNYGYTF
TRBV9	TRBJ2-3	15	CASSGGGGTTDTQYF
TRBV29-1	TRBJ2-7	14	CSVRRDREAYEQYF
TRBV5-1	TRBJ2-4	17	CASSLEGVLLAKNIQYF
TRBV7-2	TRBJ2-2	16	CASSPFSGANTGELFF
TRBV2	TRBJ2-5	14	CASSYTGSVETQYF
TRBV27	TRBJ2-7	11	CASTQGYEQYF
TRBV4-1	TRBJ2-1	16	CASSHWGLPLMDEQFF
TRBV5-1	TRBJ2-1	16	CASSLTSGGAYNEQFF
TRBV10-3	TRBJ1-3	14	CAISGGDRGNTIYF
TRBV29-1	TRBJ1-2	13	CSVERTGGAGYTF
TRBV29-1	TRBJ2-3	14	CSVGPGQTTDTQYF
TRBV4-1	TRBJ1-1	14	CASSQTGLITEAFF
TRBV19	TRBJ2-2	14	CASSIDSNTGELFF
TRBV6-1	TRBJ2-1	16	CASSAPGGRHYNEQFF
TRBV30	TRBJ1-6	12	CAWRRLNSPLHF
TRBV9	TRBJ1-1	13	CASSRDMNTEAFF
TRBV5-1	TRBJ1-1	13	CASSLERNTEAFF
TRBV7-6	TRBJ2-3	15	CASSREGSSSDTQYF
TRBV10-2	TRBJ2-7	11	CASLRGGEQYF
TRBV4-1	TRBJ1-6	13	CASSQGLSSPLHF
TRBV10-3	TRBJ1-1	14	CAISPQGDATEAFF